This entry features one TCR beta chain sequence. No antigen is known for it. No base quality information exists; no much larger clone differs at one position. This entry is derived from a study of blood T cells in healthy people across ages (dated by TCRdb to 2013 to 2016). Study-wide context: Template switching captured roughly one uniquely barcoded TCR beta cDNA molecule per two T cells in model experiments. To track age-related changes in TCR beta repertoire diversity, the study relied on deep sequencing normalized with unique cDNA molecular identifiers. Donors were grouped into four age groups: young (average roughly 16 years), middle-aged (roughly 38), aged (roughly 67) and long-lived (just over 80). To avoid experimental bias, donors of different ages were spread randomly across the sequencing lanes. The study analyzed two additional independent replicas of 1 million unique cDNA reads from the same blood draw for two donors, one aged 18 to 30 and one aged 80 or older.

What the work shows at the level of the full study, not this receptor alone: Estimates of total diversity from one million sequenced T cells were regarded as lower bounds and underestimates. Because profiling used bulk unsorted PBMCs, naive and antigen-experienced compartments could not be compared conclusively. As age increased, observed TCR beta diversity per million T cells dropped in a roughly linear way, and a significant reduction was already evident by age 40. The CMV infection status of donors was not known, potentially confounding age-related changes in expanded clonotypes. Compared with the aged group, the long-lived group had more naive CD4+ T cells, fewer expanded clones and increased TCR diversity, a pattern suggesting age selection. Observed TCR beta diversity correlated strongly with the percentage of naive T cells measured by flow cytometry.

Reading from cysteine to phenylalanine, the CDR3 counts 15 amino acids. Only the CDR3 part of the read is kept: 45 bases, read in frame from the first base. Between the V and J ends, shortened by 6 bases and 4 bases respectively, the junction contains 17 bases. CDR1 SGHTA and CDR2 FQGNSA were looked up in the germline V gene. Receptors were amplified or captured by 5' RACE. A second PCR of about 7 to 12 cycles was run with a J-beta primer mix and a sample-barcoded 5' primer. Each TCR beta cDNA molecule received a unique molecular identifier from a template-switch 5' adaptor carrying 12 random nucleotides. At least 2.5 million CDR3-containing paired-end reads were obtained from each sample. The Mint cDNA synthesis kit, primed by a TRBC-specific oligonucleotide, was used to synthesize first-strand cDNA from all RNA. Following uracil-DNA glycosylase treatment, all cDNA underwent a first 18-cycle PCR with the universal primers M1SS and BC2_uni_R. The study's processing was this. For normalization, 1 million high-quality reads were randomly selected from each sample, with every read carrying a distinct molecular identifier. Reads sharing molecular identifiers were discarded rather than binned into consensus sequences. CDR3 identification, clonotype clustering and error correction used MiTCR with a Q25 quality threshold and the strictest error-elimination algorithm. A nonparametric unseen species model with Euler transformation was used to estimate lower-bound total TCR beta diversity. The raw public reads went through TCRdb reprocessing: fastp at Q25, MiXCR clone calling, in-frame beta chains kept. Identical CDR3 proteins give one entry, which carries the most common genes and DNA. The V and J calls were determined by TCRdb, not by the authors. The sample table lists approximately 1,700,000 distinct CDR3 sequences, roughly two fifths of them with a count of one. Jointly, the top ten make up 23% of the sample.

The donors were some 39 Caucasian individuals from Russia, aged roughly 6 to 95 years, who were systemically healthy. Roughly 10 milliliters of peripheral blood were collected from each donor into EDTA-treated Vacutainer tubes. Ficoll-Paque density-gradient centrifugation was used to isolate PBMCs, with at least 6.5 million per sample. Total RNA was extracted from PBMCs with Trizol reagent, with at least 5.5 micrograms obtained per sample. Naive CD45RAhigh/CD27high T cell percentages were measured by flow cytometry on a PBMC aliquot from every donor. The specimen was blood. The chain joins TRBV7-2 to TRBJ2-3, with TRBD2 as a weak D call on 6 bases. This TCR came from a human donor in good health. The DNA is TGTGCCAGCAGAAAACCGGGACTTCTATCAGATACGCAGTATTTT. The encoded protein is CASRKPGLLSDTQYF.